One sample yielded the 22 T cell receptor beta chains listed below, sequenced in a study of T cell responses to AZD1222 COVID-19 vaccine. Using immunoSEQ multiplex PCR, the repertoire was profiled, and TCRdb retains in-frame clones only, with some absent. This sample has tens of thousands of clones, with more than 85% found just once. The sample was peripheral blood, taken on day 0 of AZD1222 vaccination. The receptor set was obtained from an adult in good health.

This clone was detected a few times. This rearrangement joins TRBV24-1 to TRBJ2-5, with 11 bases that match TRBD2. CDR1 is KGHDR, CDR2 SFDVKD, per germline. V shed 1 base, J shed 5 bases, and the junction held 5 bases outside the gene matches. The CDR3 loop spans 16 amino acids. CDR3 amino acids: CATSDFSSGGSETQYF. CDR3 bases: TGTGCCACCAGTGATTTCTCTAGCGGGGGGTCGGAGACCCAGTACTTC.

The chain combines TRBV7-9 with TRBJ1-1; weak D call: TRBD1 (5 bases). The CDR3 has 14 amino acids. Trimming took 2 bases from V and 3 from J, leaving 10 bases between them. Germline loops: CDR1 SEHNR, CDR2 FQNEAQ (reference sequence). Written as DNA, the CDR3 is TGTGCCAGCAGCTTAACCGGGGCGCACACTGAAGCTTTCTTT. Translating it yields CASSLTGAHTEAFF.

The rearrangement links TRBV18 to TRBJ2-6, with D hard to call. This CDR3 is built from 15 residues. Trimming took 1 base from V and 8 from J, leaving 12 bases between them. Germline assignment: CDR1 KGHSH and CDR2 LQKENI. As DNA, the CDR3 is TGTGCCAGCTCACCACGGACCGAGGTGACCAACGTCCTGACTTTC. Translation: CASSPRTEVTNVLTF.

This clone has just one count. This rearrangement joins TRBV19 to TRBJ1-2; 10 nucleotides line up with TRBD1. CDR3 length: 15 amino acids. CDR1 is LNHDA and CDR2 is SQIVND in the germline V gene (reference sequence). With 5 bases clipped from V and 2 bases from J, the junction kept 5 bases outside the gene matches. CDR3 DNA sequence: TGTGCCAGTAGTCCATGGACAGGGGGAAACTATGGCTACACCTTC. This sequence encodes CASSPWTGGNYGYTF.

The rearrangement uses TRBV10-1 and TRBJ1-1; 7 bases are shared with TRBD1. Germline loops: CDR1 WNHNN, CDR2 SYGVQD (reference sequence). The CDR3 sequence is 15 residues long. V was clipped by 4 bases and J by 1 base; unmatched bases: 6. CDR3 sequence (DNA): TGCGCCAGCAGTGTCCTCTCAGGGGGGAACACTGAAGCTTTCTTT. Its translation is CASSVLSGGNTEAFF.

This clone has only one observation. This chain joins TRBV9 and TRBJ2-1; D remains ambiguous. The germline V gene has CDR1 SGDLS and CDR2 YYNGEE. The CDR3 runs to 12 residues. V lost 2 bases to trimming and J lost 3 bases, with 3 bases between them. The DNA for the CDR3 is TGTGCCAGCAGCGTTAGCTACAATGAGCAGTTCTTC. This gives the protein CASSVSYNEQFF.

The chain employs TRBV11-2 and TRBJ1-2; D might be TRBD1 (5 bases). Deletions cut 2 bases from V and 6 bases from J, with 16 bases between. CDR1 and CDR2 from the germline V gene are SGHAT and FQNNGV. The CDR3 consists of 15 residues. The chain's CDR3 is CASSLLRGSIHGYTF. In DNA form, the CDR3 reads TGTGCCAGCAGCTTATTGAGGGGCAGCATCCATGGCTACACCTTC. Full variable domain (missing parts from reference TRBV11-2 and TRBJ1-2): EAGVAQSPRYKIIEKRQSVAFWCNPISGHATLYWYQQILGQGPKLLIQFQNNGVVDDSQLPKDRFSAERLKGVDSTLKIQPAKLEDSAVYLCASSLLRGSIHGYTFGSGTRLTVV.

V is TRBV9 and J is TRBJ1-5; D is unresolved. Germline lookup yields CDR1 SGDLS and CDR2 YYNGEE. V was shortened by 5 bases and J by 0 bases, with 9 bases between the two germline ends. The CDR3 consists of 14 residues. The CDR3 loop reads CASSRTDSNQPQHF. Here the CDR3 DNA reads TGTGCCAGCAGTAGGACGGATAGCAATCAGCCCCAGCATTTT.

The CDR3 DNA reads as TGTGCCAGTAGTATGGTCTCCAGGGGGCCCTACGAGCAGTACTTC. Residues: CASSMVSRGPYEQYF. The chain has TRBV19 and TRBJ2-7, with TRBD1 matching over 8 bases. This CDR3 has 15 residues. Trimming cost V 3 bases and J 2 bases; bases outside gene matches: 6. Per the germline V gene, CDR1 is LNHDA and CDR2 is SQIVND (reference sequence).

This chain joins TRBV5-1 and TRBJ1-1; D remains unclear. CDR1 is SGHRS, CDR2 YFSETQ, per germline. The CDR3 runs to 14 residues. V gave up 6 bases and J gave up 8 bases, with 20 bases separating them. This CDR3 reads CASTVSRLSEEAFF. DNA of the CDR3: TGCGCCAGCACCGTGAGTCGCCTAAGCGAGGAAGCTTTCTTT.

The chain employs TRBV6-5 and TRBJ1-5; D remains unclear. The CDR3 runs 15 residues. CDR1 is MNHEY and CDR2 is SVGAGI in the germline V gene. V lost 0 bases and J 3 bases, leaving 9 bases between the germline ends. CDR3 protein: CASSYSKAPNQPQHF. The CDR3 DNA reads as TGTGCCAGCAGTTACTCGAAGGCCCCCAATCAGCCCCAGCATTTT.

The CDR3 sequence is CASSLSPGGISTNEKLFF. CDR3 DNA: TGTGCCAGCAGTTTATCACCAGGGGGCATTTCAACTAATGAAAAACTGTTTTTT. V and J are TRBV28 and TRBJ1-4; 8 bases align to TRBD1. Unmatched junction bases numbered 7, after V lost 1 base and J lost 0 bases. The length of the CDR3 is 18 residues. Germline V CDR1 and CDR2: MDHEN, SYDVKM.

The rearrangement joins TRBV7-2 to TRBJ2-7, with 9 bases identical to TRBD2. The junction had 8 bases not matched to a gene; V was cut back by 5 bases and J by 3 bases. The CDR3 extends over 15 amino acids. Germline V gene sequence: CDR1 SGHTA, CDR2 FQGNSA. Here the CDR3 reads CASSRDFSGGYEQYF. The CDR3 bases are TGTGCCAGCAGCAGAGACTTTAGCGGGGGCTACGAGCAGTACTTC.

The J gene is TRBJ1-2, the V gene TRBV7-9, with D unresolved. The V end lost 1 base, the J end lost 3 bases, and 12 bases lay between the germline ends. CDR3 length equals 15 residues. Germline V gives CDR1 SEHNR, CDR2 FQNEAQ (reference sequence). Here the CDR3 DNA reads TGTGCCAGCAGCTTAGGGGCAGGAGATTACTATGGCTACACCTTC. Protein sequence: CASSLGAGDYYGYTF.

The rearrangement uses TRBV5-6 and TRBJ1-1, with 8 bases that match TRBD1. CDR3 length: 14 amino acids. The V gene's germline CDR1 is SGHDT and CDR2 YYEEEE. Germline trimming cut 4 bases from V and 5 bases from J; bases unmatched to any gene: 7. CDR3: CASSTLTGVTEAFF. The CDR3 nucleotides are TGTGCCAGCAGCACCCTGACAGGGGTGACTGAAGCTTTCTTT.

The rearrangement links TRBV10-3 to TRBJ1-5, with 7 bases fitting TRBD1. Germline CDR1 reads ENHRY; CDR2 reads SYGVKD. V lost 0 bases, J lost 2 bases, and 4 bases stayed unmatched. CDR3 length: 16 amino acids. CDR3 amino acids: CAISESTGPGNQPQHF. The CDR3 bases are TGTGCCATCAGTGAGTCGACAGGGCCGGGCAATCAGCCCCAGCATTTT.

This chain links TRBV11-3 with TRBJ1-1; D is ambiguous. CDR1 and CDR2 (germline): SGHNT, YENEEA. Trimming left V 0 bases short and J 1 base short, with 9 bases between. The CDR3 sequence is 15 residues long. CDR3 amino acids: CASSLDGGGNTEAFF. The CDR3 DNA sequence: TGTGCCAGCAGCTTAGATGGAGGTGGGAACACTGAAGCTTTCTTT.

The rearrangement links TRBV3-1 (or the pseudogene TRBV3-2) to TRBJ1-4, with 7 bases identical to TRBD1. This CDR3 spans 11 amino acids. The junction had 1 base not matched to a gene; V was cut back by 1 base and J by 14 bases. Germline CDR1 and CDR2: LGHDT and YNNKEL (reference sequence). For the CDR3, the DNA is TGTGCCAGCAGCCAAGGACAGGGCCTGTTTTTT. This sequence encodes CASSQGQGLFF.

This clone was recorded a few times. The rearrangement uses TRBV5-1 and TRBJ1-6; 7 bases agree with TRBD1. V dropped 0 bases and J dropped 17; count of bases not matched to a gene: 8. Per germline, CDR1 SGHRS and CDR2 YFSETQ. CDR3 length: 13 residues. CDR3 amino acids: CASSLEGTVAFHF. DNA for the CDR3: TGCGCCAGCAGCTTGGAAGGGACAGTGGCGTTCCACTTT.

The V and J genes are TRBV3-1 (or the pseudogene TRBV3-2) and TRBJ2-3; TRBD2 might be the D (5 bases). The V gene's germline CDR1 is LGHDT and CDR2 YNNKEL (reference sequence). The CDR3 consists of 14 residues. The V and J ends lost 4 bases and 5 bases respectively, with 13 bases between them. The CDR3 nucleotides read TGTGCCAGCAGCCCGGGAAGTAGGGTAGATACGCAGTATTTT. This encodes CASSPGSRVDTQYF.

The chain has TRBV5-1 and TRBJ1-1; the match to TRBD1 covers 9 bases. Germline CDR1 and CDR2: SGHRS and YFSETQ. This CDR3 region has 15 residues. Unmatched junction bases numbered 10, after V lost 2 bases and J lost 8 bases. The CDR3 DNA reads TGCGCCAGCAGCTTCAAGGGATTACAGGGGGCCGAAGCTTTCTTT. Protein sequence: CASSFKGLQGAEAFF. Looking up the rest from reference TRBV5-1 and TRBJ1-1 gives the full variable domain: KAGVTQTPRYLIKTRGQQVTLSCSPISGHRSVSWYQQTPGQGLQFLFEYFSETQRNKGNFPGRFSGRQFSNSRSEMNVSTLELGDSALYLCASSFKGLQGAEAFFGQGTRLTVV.

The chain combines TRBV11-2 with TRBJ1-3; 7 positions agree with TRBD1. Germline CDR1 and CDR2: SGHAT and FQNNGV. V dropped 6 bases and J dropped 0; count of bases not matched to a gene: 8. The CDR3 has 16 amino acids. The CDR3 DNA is TGTGCCAGCAGACATACACAGGGGAGCTCTGGAAACACCATATATTTT. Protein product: CASRHTQGSSGNTIYF.